This T cell receptor beta chain was sequenced during a study of T cell responses to AZD1222 COVID-19 vaccine (dated by TCRdb to about 2021). The study in broad terms: A total of 230 or so trial participants underwent TCR sequencing, of whom around 200 received two doses of AZD1222 and around 25 received two doses of the MenACWY control vaccine. Trial participants were enrolled by age into 18-55, 56-69 and 70-plus year subgroups, with approximately 150, 28 and 58 TCR-sequenced participants respectively.

Points the paper makes about the study in general: Reportedly, close to half of the unique spike-specific TCRs recognized epitopes lying outside the regions that are mutated in the B.1.351 and B.1.1.7 variants. CD4 TCRs associated with the vaccine covered the entire spike protein, and the dominant responses were in regions 160-218 and 743-854. Because no day 14 peak-response samples were available, the repertoires could be characterized only after the peak T cell response. A significant rise in spike-specific TCR breadth and depth was observed after two AZD1222 doses relative to day 0 and relative to MenACWY recipients. Only six AZD1222 recipients were SARS-CoV-2 seropositive at baseline, limiting conclusions about previously exposed vaccinees. Participants were mostly white British, with more females than males. The authors suggested clonal diversity may have been underestimated. In the small 56-69-year group, the increase in depth fell short of significance, most likely because of low power.

In light of the paper, this sample's time point label describes: about 28 days (+/-7) after the second vaccine dose. AZD1222 recipients with second doses at about 4 weeks or about 12 weeks were pooled, because spike-specific TCR depth and breadth did not differ between schedules. Vaccinee samples came from UK trials COV001 and COV002, including a single-blind randomized controlled phase 2/3 trial of AZD1222 (ChAdOx1 nCoV-19) in healthy adults. For TCRbeta chain sequencing, PBMC samples were collected from trial participants at day 0 and at day 28 after the second dose. The germline V end is reduced by 2 bases and the J end by 0 bases; junction bases left unmatched: 7. From cysteine to phenylalanine, the CDR3 is 16 amino acids long. Only the CDR3 part of the read is kept: 48 bases, read in frame from the first base. CDR1 and CDR2 are read off the germline V gene as MNHEY and SVGAGI. The CDR3 regions of human TCRbeta chains were analyzed by immunosequencing. The original methods were these. Repertoire TCRs were matched against a reference library of SARS-CoV-2-specific TCRs generated with the MIRA antigen-specificity platform. Breadth was defined as the fraction of unique TCRs that were SARS-CoV-2-associated. Depth was defined as the fraction of total T cells that were SARS-CoV-2-associated. Using the MIRA data, each spike-specific TCR was assigned both to the spike region to which the TCR was reactive and to a CD4 or CD8 class. Log10-transformed breadth and depth values were compared by one-way ANOVA with Sidak's multiple comparisons tests. TCRdb mirrors the immuneACCESS table, restricted to in-frame sequences. Some clones are absent from its copies; in checked studies, under half trace to an unresolved V gene, and the reason for the others is unknown. That table supplies the V and J calls and clone size; D and trimming were determined from the DNA. In all, the sample holds approximately 35,000 clones, and more than 75% of those were seen once. 9.5% to 12% of the sample is in the top ten clones.

This clone came up once. This clone's antigen is unknown. Nothing much larger sits one base from this clone, and base qualities are not available. The rearranged chain carries TRBV6-5 and TRBJ2-7, with TRBD2 matching 7 junction bases. This clonotype originated in an adult who received the AZD1222 COVID-19 vaccine. The sample here was peripheral blood, taken 28 days after the second AZD1222 dose. This receptor has the CDR3 CASSYIRAGSSYEQYF. In nucleotide form, the sequence is TGTGCCAGCAGTTACATACGAGCGGGAAGCTCCTACGAGCAGTACTTC.